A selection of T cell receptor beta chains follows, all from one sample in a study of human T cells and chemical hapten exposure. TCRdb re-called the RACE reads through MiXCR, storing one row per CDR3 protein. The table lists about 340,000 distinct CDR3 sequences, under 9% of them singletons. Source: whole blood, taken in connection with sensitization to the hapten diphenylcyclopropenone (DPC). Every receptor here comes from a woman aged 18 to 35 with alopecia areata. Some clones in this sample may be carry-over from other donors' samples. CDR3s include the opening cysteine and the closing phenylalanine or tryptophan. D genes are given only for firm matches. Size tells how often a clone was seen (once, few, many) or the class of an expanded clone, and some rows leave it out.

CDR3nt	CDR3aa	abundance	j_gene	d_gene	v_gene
TGTGCCAGCAGTGAAGTTGCAGCCTCTGGAGACACCATATATTTT	CASSEVAASGDTIYF	-	TRBJ1-3	-	TRBV2
TGTGCCAGCAGCTTATGGGCAGGGACCGATGGGGCCAACGTCCTGACTTTC	CASSLWAGTDGANVLTF	many	TRBJ2-6	-	TRBV11-1
TGTGCCAGCAGCCAAGCCGCGATCGATGAAAAACTGTTTTTT	CASSQAAIDEKLFF	-	TRBJ1-4	-	TRBV3-1
TGCGCCAGCAGCCCTTTAAATAGAGCGGATGGCACAGATACGCAGTATTTT	CASSPLNRADGTDTQYF	many	TRBJ2-3	-	TRBV5-1
TGTGCCAGCAGTTATTCCCCAGCGCCTGGCCAGCAGTACTTC	CASSYSPAPGQQYF	many	TRBJ2-7	-	TRBV6-2/TRBV6-3
TGTGCCAGCAGCCGGGGGTCCGTGCAGTTCTTC	CASSRGSVQFF	many	TRBJ2-1	-	TRBV13
TGTGCCAGCAGCGTAGCGGGGGGGTATTACGAGCAGTACTTC	CASSVAGGYYEQYF	many	TRBJ2-7	TRBD2	TRBV9
TGTGCCAGCAGTCCGGGCAACTCGAACACTGAAGCTTTCTTT	CASSPGNSNTEAFF	few	TRBJ1-1	-	TRBV6-2/TRBV6-3
TGTGCCAGCAGTTTTCGGCAGGGTGGATTTGGTACGCAGTATTTT	CASSFRQGGFGTQYF	few	TRBJ2-3	-	TRBV12-3/TRBV12-4
TGTGCCACCAGTGATTTGGACCTCCGCCCCCAGCATTTT	CATSDLDLRPQHF	few	TRBJ1-5	-	TRBV24-1
TGTGCCAGCAGTTCCCCACACGAGAACACTGAAGCTTTCTTT	CASSSPHENTEAFF	few	TRBJ1-1	-	TRBV6-2/TRBV6-3
TGTGCCAGCAGCCGGACCGGGACTGCCGACTACGAGCAGTACTTC	CASSRTGTADYEQYF	few	TRBJ2-7	-	TRBV3-1
TGTGCCAGCAGTCCTAGCGGGGGGGCCCATGAGACCCAGTACTTC	CASSPSGGAHETQYF	many	TRBJ2-5	TRBD2	TRBV12-3/TRBV12-4
TGTGCCAGCAGCGAAGGAAACACCATATATTTT	CASSEGNTIYF	many	TRBJ1-3	-	TRBV7-2
TGTGCCAGCAGGGGCAATTTAAACACTGAAGCTTTCTTT	CASRGNLNTEAFF	many	TRBJ1-1	-	TRBV6-5
TGTGCCAGCAGCAGGAATTCCTATGGCTACACCTTC	CASSRNSYGYTF	-	TRBJ1-2	-	TRBV6-5
TGTGCCAGCAGGTACAGTGGGACAGCGAACTATGGCTACACCTTC	CASRYSGTANYGYTF	many	TRBJ1-2	TRBD1	TRBV7-9
TGTGCCAGCAGCGTAGAGGCAGGAGGCAGGGGAAACATTCAGTACTTC	CASSVEAGGRGNIQYF	-	TRBJ2-4	-	TRBV9
TGCGCCAGCAGCCTTGACAGGGGAGAGCAGTTCTTC	CASSLDRGEQFF	few	TRBJ2-1	TRBD1	TRBV5-1
TGCAGCGTATACCGGGACAGGGGCTCTGGGGCCAACGTCCTGACTTTC	CSVYRDRGSGANVLTF	-	TRBJ2-6	TRBD1	TRBV29-1
TGTGCCAGCAGTTTATACGACAGAGCCTACGAGCAGTACTTC	CASSLYDRAYEQYF	many	TRBJ2-7	-	TRBV27
TGTGCCAGCAGCCCGGTGGAGGGAAGAAACACAGATACGCAGTATTTT	CASSPVEGRNTDTQYF	few	TRBJ2-3	-	TRBV25-1
TGTGCCAGCAGACCGGGACTATCTTCAAGTGAGCAGTTCTTC	CASRPGLSSSEQFF	many	TRBJ2-1	TRBD2	TRBV6-5